This is a list of T cell receptor beta chains from one sample in a study of T cell repertoires in cytomegalovirus infection. Each CDR3 protein is one row after TCRdb ran MiXCR on the reads. This repertoire shows about 230,000 distinct CDR3 sequences, about 20% found once; its top ten account for about 20%. Sequencing input: CD8+ T cells from PBMCs. These receptors were obtained from a human donor in good health (CMV status not recorded). Some clones in this sample may be carry-over from other donors' samples. Each CDR3 is given without its conserved first and last residue. Fields, in order: J gene, V gene, D gene, CDR3 protein. A D gene is named only where the DNA matches it firmly.

TRBJ1-2 | TRBV28 | TRBD1 | ASSRPGQGILYGYT
TRBJ2-5 | TRBV28 | NA | ASSLAPTGPRETQY
TRBJ2-7 | TRBV6-8 | NA | ASSSSGTLHYEQY
TRBJ2-1 | TRBV2 | TRBD2 | AREFSTSGGALEQF
TRBJ1-1 | TRBV25-1 | NA | ASSDQTWDTEAF
TRBJ1-1 | TRBV6-1 | TRBD1 | ASILTGGTEAF
TRBJ1-4 | TRBV15 | NA | ATSRDRVRDANEKLF
TRBJ2-5 | TRBV2 | TRBD2 | ASQVASGGILETQY
TRBJ2-1 | TRBV6-5 | TRBD2 | ASSYSGGGLYNEQF
TRBJ1-3 | TRBV20-1 | NA | SARAVSGNTIY
TRBJ1-1 | TRBV4-1 | TRBD1 | ASSQGQGRDTEAF
TRBJ1-5 | TRBV12-3/TRBV12-4 | NA | ASSLGGSQQPQH
TRBJ2-1 | TRBV9 | TRBD2 | ASRPTSGEGNEQF
TRBJ1-6 | TRBV28 | TRBD1 | ASSFSGGNISPLH
TRBJ2-2 | TRBV9 | NA | ASSGKWGFNTGELF
TRBJ2-5 | TRBV28 | TRBD1 | ASSHPGQGPY
TRBJ1-3 | TRBV2 | NA | ASSEGPGSGNTIY
TRBJ1-1 | TRBV5-1 | NA | ASSLELSQTEAF
TRBJ1-5 | TRBV6-4 | NA | ASSDVPGQPQH
TRBJ2-1 | TRBV19 | NA | ASSRTTFPNEQF
TRBJ2-3 | TRBV20-1 | TRBD2 | SASRPASGADTQY
TRBJ2-1 | TRBV7-2 | NA | ASSLVTGIGNEQF
TRBJ1-1 | TRBV7-9 | NA | ASSSPGLRGAGTEAF
TRBJ2-7 | TRBV6-6 | NA | ASLPGQGSYEQY
TRBJ1-2 | TRBV29-1 | TRBD1 | SVETGGANYGYT
TRBJ2-3 | TRBV7-2 | TRBD1 | ASSRKTGITDTQY
TRBJ1-3 | TRBV7-2 | NA | ASSSYRESSGNTIY
TRBJ1-5 | TRBV7-9 | NA | ASSFDLERGPQPQH
TRBJ1-1 | TRBV6-5 | NA | ASSYSGWDTEAF
TRBJ2-1 | TRBV9 | NA | ASSGYRENNNEQF
TRBJ1-4 | TRBV7-4 | NA | ASSFIPEEEKLF
TRBJ1-1 | TRBV6-5 | NA | ASSYRGGMNTEAF
TRBJ1-5 | TRBV7-2 | NA | ASSLDRSINQPQH
TRBJ1-1 | TRBV6-2/TRBV6-3 | NA | ASRGDRNTEAF
TRBJ2-1 | TRBV2 | TRBD2 | ASSETSGGHNEQF
TRBJ2-1 | TRBV7-4 | NA | ASSPPGHQF
TRBJ1-5 | TRBV27 | NA | ASSLTGRGYQPQH
TRBJ2-1 | TRBV6-2/TRBV6-3 | TRBD1 | ASIGTGDRNEQF
TRBJ2-7 | TRBV7-6 | NA | ASSLGPGSPPDEQY
TRBJ1-5 | TRBV7-2 | TRBD1 | ASSPRTGEVGQPQH
TRBJ1-5 | TRBV6-1 | NA | ATRGWNQPQH
TRBJ2-7 | TRBV5-4 | NA | ASSAGPTAYEQY
TRBJ1-1 | TRBV2 | TRBD1 | ASTTGQGMNTEAF
TRBJ2-5 | TRBV2 | TRBD2 | ASLAGKYQETQY
TRBJ1-1 | TRBV12-3/TRBV12-4 | NA | ASSPTSTEAF
TRBJ2-1 | TRBV28 | TRBD2 | ASRPLGGMVNNEQF
TRBJ2-1 | TRBV7-8 | NA | ASSLEGGQGYNEQF
TRBJ2-7 | TRBV10-3 | NA | AIRLDSYEQY
TRBJ1-1 | TRBV29-1 | NA | SVEFKGGTEAF
TRBJ1-2 | TRBV12-3/TRBV12-4 | NA | ASSLGGARGYT
TRBJ1-1 | TRBV7-9 | NA | ASSLGREEAF